The T cell receptor beta chain described here comes from a study of identical twins. CDR1 is PRHDT and CDR2 is FYEKMQ in the germline V gene (reference sequence). The V and J ends lost 5 bases and 4 bases, in that order; junction bases with no gene match: 7. CDR3 length: 16 residues. TCRdb fed the 5' RACE reads into MiXCR, producing one record per CDR3 protein. The data contain 650,000 to 800,000 distinct CDR3 sequences, under 9% of them singletons. The sample was also reused in another study, on yellow fever vaccine responses in identical twins.

The receptor's source is a woman under 30 in good health. The chain has TRBV13 and TRBJ2-2, with 10 positions matching TRBD1. The specimen was PBMCs. The CDR3 protein is CASSLDRGPSTGELFF. Written as DNA, the CDR3 is TGTGCCAGCAGCCTCGACAGGGGGCCGAGCACCGGGGAGCTGTTTTTT.